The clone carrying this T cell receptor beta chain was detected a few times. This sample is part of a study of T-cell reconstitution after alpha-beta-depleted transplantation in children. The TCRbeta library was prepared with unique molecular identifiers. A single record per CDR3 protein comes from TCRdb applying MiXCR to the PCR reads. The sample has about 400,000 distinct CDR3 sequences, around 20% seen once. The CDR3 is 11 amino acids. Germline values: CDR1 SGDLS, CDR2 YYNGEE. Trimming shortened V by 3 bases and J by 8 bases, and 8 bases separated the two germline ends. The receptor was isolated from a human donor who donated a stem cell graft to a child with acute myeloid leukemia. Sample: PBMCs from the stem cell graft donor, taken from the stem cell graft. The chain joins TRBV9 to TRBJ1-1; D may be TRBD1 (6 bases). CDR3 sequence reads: CASSAGQEAFF. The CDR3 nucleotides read TGTGCCAGCAGCGCTGGACAGGAAGCTTTCTTT.